A selection of T cell receptor beta chains follows, all from one sample in a study of cytomegalovirus exposure and HLA in healthy donors. The method was immunoSEQ multiplex PCR; TCRdb's version includes in-frame clones alone and lacks a portion of them. Among about 180,000 clones listed, approximately 80% were seen once. The sequencing input was PBMCs. The receptors derive from a girl aged 10 to 17 in good health and CMV-seropositive. The CDR3 runs from the conserved cysteine through the conserved F or W. Each record gives: D gene, V gene, clone size, J gene, CDR3 protein, CDR3 DNA. A D gene is named only where the DNA matches it firmly. Rows may omit the clone size; those that give it use once, few, many or a size class.

>-|TRBV6-5|-|TRBJ2-5
CASSYSPTGLQETQYF
TGTGCCAGCAGTTACTCGCCCACAGGGTTGCAAGAGACCCAGTACTTC
>-|TRBV5-7|-|TRBJ1-5
CACRLTPHQPQHF
TGTGCCTGCCGCTTAACTCCTCATCAGCCCCAGCATTTT
>-|TRBV7-9|-|TRBJ1-2
CASNPSGENGYTF
TGTGCCAGCAACCCATCCGGGGAAAATGGCTACACCTTC
>TRBD2|TRBV5-4|-|TRBJ2-1
CASSATSGHDNEQFF
TGTGCCAGCAGCGCCACTAGCGGACACGACAATGAGCAGTTCTTC
>-|TRBV4-3|-|TRBJ2-2
CASSQAAATTGELFF
TGCGCCAGCAGCCAAGCAGCGGCCACTACCGGGGAGCTGTTTTTT
>TRBD1|TRBV5-4|-|TRBJ2-7
CASSLDRGSYEQYF
TGTGCCAGCAGCTTGGACAGGGGGAGCTACGAGCAGTACTTC
>-|TRBV6-5|few|TRBJ1-1
CATNQKRGTEAFF
TGTGCCACCAACCAAAAACGGGGTACTGAAGCTTTCTTT
>-|TRBV18|-|TRBJ1-1
CASSGRQNNTEAFF
TGTGCCAGCTCCGGCAGGCAAAATAACACTGAAGCTTTCTTT
>-|TRBV19|-|TRBJ1-1
CASIQTGLNTEAFF
TGTGCCAGTATTCAGACAGGTCTGAACACTGAAGCTTTCTTT
>TRBD1|TRBV25-1|-|TRBJ2-1
CASSARTGSNEQFF
TGTGCCAGCAGTGCGCGGACAGGGAGTAATGAGCAGTTCTTC
>TRBD2|TRBV7-9|-|TRBJ2-7
CASSSPGLGAYEQYF
TGTGCCAGCAGCTCACCGGGACTAGGGGCCTACGAGCAGTACTTC
>-|TRBV27|-|TRBJ2-1
CASSPLGSYNEQFF
TGTGCCAGCAGTCCCCTAGGCTCCTACAATGAGCAGTTCTTC
>TRBD2|TRBV2|-|TRBJ2-1
CASSGGQAGHEQFF
TGTGCCAGCAGTGGGGGTCAAGCGGGGCATGAGCAGTTCTTC
>TRBD1|TRBV6-5|-|TRBJ1-1
CASSGGDRANTEAFF
TGTGCCAGCAGTGGGGGGGACAGGGCGAACACTGAAGCTTTCTTT
>TRBD2|TRBV18|-|TRBJ2-7
CASSPPDSLAGDYEQYF
TGTGCCAGCTCACCACCGGACAGTCTAGCGGGAGACTACGAGCAGTACTTC
>-|TRBV11-3|-|TRBJ2-1
CASSLIGSGNEQFF
TGTGCCAGCAGCTTAATCGGGTCCGGCAATGAGCAGTTCTTC
>TRBD2|TRBV5-6|once|TRBJ2-7
CASSLALAGAFNEQYF
TGTGCCAGCAGCTTGGCTTTAGCGGGAGCTTTCAACGAGCAGTACTTC
>-|TRBV14|-|TRBJ2-1
CASSQVTGSSYNEQFF
TGTGCCAGCAGCCAGGTCACAGGGAGCTCCTACAATGAGCAGTTCTTC
>TRBD2|TRBV18|-|TRBJ2-7
CASSPTSGTYEQYF
TGTGCCAGCTCACCGACTAGCGGAACCTACGAGCAGTACTTC
>TRBD1|TRBV6-5|-|TRBJ1-4
CASSYPHRGRGEKLFF
TGTGCCAGCAGTTACCCTCACAGGGGAAGAGGTGAAAAACTGTTTTTT
>TRBD1|TRBV7-6|-|TRBJ1-2
CASSLGSETGWSYSNYGYTF
TGTGCCAGCAGCTTAGGGTCCGAGACAGGGTGGTCGTATTCTAACTATGGCTACACCTTC
>-|TRBV4-2|-|TRBJ1-1
CASSEGHTNTEAFF
TGTGCCAGCAGCGAAGGACATACGAACACTGAAGCTTTCTTT
>TRBD1|TRBV27|-|TRBJ1-5
CASSLSGTGNQPQHF
TGTGCCAGCAGTTTATCCGGGACAGGCAATCAGCCCCAGCATTTT
>-|TRBV4-2|-|TRBJ2-2
CASSHLLSGELFF
TGTGCCAGCAGCCATCTCCTATCCGGGGAGCTGTTTTTT
>-|TRBV7-9|-|TRBJ1-4
CASSLHSTNEKLFF
TGTGCCAGCAGCCTGCACAGTACTAATGAAAAACTGTTTTTT
>-|TRBV5-1|-|TRBJ2-7
CASSLDRDEQYF
TGCGCCAGCAGCTTGGACAGGGACGAGCAGTACTTC
>-|TRBV4-1|-|TRBJ1-1
CASRRELRTEAFF
TGCGCCAGCAGAAGGGAGTTGAGGACTGAAGCTTTCTTT
>-|TRBV19|-|TRBJ2-1
CASSIGAGSSYNEQFF
TGTGCCAGTAGTATAGGGGCGGGAAGCTCCTACAATGAGCAGTTCTTC
>-|TRBV28|-|TRBJ2-6
CASSRRRPGANVLTF
TGTGCCAGCAGCCGGAGACGTCCGGGGGCCAACGTCCTGACTTTC
>-|TRBV20-1|-|TRBJ1-2
CSVRTNYGYTF
TGCAGCGTCAGAACTAACTATGGCTACACCTTC
>TRBD1|TRBV7-6|-|TRBJ1-1
CASSAGGQANTEAFF
TGTGCCAGCAGCGCTGGGGGACAGGCGAACACTGAAGCTTTCTTT
>TRBD2|TRBV7-2|-|TRBJ2-1
CASSTWTSGNEQFF
TGTGCCAGCAGCACATGGACTAGCGGCAATGAGCAGTTCTTC
>-|TRBV30|-|TRBJ2-3
CAWSFRADTQYF
TGTGCCTGGAGTTTCAGGGCAGATACGCAGTATTTT
>TRBD2|TRBV30|-|TRBJ2-2
CAWTRLANTGELFF
TGTGCCTGGACTAGACTAGCAAACACCGGGGAGCTGTTTTTT
>TRBD1|TRBV7-2|once|TRBJ2-1
CASRPPGTGFYNEQFF
TGTGCCAGCAGGCCCCCCGGGACAGGATTCTACAATGAGCAGTTCTTC
>TRBD1|TRBV9|once|TRBJ2-7
CASSGTGGDEQYF
TGTGCCAGCAGCGGGACAGGGGGCGACGAGCAGTACTTC
>TRBD1|TRBV19|-|TRBJ1-2
CASSIGTGRGYTF
TGTGCCAGTAGTATCGGGACAGGGCGAGGCTACACCTTC
>-|TRBV10-1|medium-sized|TRBJ2-2
CASSEATIAGELFF
TGCGCCAGCAGTGAGGCGACTATTGCCGGGGAGCTGTTTTTT
>-|TRBV5-5|once|TRBJ1-2
CASSFGQEANYGYTF
TGTGCCAGCAGCTTTGGGCAGGAAGCTAACTATGGCTACACCTTC
>-|TRBV10-1|-|TRBJ2-2
CASSESEAGELFF
TGCGCCAGCAGTGAGTCCGAGGCCGGGGAGCTGTTTTTT
>-|TRBV30|few|TRBJ2-2
CAWSVGLNTGELFF
TGTGCCTGGAGTGTGGGGCTTAACACCGGGGAGCTGTTTTTT
>-|TRBV4-1|-|TRBJ2-7
CASSQGADSSYEQYF
TGCGCCAGCAGCCAAGGCGCCGACAGCTCCTACGAGCAGTACTTC
>TRBD2|TRBV12-5|-|TRBJ2-5
CASGLGLAGETQYF
TGTGCTAGTGGTTTGGGCCTAGCGGGAGAGACCCAGTACTTC
>TRBD2|TRBV19|-|TRBJ2-2
CASKLAVHTGELFF
TGTGCCAGTAAGCTAGCGGTTCACACCGGGGAGCTGTTTTTT
>-|TRBV13|-|TRBJ1-1
CASSTPRGTEAFF
TGTGCCAGCAGCACTCCCCGGGGCACTGAAGCTTTCTTT
>TRBD2|TRBV30|-|TRBJ2-1
CAWSFGRGEQFF
TGTGCCTGGAGTTTCGGGAGGGGAGAGCAGTTCTTC
>TRBD1|TRBV7-8|-|TRBJ1-1
CASSTTPGQQYEAFF
TGTGCCAGCAGCACAACTCCGGGACAGCAGTATGAAGCTTTCTTT
>TRBD1|TRBV7-8|few|TRBJ2-1
CASSLGTGNEQFF
TGTGCCAGCAGCCTGGGGACAGGCAATGAGCAGTTCTTC
>-|TRBV7-2|-|TRBJ1-1
CASRGSDTEAFF
TGTGCCAGCCGGGGGAGTGACACTGAAGCTTTCTTT
>TRBD2|TRBV9|-|TRBJ2-1
CASSVERGLAGVDEQFF
TGTGCCAGCAGCGTAGAAAGGGGACTAGCGGGAGTGGATGAGCAGTTCTTC
>TRBD1|TRBV5-1|-|TRBJ2-1
CASSVQGALNEQFF
TGCGCCAGCAGCGTACAGGGGGCTCTCAATGAGCAGTTCTTC
>-|TRBV6-5|-|TRBJ1-2
CASSYSSYSTYGYTF
TGTGCCAGCAGTTACTCGTCGTACAGCACATATGGCTACACCTTC